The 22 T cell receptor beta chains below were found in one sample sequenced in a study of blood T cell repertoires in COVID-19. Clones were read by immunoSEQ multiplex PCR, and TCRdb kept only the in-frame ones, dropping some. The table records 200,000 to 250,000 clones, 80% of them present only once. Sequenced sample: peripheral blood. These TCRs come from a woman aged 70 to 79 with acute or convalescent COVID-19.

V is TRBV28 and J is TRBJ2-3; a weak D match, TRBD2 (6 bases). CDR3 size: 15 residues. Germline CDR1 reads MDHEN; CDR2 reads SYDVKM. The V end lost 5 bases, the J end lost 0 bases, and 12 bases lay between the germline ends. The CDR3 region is CASSLGGASTDTQYF. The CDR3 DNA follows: TGTGCCAGCAGTCTCGGCGGGGCTAGCACAGATACGCAGTATTTT.

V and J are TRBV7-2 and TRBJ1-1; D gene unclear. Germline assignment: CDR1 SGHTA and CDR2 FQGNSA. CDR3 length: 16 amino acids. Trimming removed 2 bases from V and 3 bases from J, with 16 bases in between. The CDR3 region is CASSLSPGMMDTEAFF. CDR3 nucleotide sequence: TGTGCCAGCAGCTTAAGCCCGGGAATGATGGACACTGAAGCTTTCTTT.

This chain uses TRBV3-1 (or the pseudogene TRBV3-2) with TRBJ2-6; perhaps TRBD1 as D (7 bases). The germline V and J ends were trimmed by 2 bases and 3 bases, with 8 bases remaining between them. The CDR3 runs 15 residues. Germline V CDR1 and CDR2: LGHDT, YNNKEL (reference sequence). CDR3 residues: CASSQQGGGANVLTF. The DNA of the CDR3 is TGTGCCAGCAGCCAACAGGGGGGTGGGGCCAACGTCCTGACTTTC.

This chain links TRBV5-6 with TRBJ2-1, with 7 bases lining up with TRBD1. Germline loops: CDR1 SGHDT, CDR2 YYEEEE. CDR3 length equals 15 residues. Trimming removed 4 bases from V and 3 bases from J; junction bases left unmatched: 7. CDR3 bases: TGTGCCAGCAGCCAACCGGGACAGAACTACAATGAGCAGTTCTTC. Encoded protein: CASSQPGQNYNEQFF.

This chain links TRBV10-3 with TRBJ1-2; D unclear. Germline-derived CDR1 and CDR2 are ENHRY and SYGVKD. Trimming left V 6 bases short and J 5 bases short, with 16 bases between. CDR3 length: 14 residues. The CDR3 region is CAISEDREGYGYTF. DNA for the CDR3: TGTGCCATCAGCGAGGACCGGGAGGGATATGGCTACACCTTC.

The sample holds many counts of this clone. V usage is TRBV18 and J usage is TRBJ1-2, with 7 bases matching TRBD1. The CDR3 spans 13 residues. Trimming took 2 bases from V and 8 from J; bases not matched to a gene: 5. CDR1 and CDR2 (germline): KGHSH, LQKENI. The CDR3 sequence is CASSPTTGSGYTF. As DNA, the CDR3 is TGTGCCAGCTCACCAACGACAGGGAGCGGCTACACCTTC.

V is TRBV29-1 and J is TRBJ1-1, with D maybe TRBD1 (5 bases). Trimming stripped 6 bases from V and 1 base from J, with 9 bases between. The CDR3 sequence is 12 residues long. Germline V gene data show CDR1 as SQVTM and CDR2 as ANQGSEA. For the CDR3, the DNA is TGCAGCGTCCTAGGACAGAACACTGAAGCTTTCTTT. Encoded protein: CSVLGQNTEAFF.

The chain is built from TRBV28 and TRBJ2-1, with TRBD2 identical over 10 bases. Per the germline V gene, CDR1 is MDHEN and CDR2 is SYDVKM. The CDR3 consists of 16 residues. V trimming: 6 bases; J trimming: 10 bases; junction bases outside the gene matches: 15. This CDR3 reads CASSRRSASGRKEQFF. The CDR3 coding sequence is TGTGCCAGCAGCCGTCGATCGGCTAGCGGGAGAAAAGAGCAGTTCTTC.

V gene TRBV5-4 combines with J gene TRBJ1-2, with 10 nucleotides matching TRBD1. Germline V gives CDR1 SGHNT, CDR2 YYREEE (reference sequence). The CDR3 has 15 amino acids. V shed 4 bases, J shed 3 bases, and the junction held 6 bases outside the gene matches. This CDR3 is CASSGYGTGDYGYTF. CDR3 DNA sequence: TGTGCCAGCAGCGGATACGGGACAGGGGACTATGGCTACACCTTC.

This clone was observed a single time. CDR3 nucleotide sequence: TGCGCCAGCAGTGTGGTGGGCGACTCCTACAATGAGCAGTTCTTC. Its translation: CASSVVGDSYNEQFF. The gene calls are TRBV10-2 and TRBJ2-1; D is unclear. The CDR3 is made up of 15 amino acids. Looked up from germline, CDR1 is WSHSY and CDR2 is SAAADI. The V and J ends lost 4 bases and 0 bases respectively, with 10 bases between them.

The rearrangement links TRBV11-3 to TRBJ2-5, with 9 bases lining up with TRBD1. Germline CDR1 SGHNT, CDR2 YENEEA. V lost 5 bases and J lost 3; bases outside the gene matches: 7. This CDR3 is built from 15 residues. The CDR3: CASSPGQGVEETQYF. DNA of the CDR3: TGTGCCAGCAGCCCGGGACAGGGAGTAGAAGAGACCCAGTACTTC.

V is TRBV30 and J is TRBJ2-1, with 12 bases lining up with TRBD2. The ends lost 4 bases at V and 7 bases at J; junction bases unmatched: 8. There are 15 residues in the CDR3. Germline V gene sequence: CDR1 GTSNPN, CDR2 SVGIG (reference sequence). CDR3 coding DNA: TGTGCCTGGAACCGCCTAGCGGGAGGGCGGAATGAGCAGTTCTTC. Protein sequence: CAWNRLAGGRNEQFF.

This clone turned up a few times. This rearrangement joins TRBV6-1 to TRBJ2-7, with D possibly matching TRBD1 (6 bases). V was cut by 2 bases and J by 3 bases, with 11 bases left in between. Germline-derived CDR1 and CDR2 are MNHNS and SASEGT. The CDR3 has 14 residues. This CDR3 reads CASSEWPGVYEQYF. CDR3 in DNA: TGTGCCAGCAGTGAATGGCCAGGGGTCTACGAGCAGTACTTC.

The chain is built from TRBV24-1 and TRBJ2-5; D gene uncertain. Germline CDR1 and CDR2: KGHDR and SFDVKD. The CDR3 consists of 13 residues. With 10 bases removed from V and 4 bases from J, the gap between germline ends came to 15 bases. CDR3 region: CATSARFGETQYF. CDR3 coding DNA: TGTGCCACGTCAGCCAGGTTTGGAGAGACCCAGTACTTC.

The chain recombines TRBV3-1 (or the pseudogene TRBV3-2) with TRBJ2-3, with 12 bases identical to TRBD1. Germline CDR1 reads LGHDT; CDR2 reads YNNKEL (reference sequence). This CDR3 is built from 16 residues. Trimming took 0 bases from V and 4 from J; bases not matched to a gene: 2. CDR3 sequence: CASSQDGTGGADTQYF. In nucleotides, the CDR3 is TGTGCCAGCAGCCAAGATGGGACAGGGGGCGCAGATACGCAGTATTTT.

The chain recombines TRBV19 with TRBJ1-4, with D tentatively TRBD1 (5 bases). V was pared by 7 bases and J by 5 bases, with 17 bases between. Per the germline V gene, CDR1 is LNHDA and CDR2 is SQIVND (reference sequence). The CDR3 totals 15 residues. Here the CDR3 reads CASTKSRQKNEKLFF. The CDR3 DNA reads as TGTGCCAGTACGAAGTCCCGACAGAAAAATGAAAAACTGTTTTTT.

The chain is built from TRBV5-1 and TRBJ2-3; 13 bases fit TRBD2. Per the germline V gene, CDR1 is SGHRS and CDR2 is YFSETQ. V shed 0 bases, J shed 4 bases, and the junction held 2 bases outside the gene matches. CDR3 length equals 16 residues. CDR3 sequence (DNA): TGCGCCAGCAGCTTGGAACTAGCGGGAGGGTCAGATACGCAGTATTTT. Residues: CASSLELAGGSDTQYF.

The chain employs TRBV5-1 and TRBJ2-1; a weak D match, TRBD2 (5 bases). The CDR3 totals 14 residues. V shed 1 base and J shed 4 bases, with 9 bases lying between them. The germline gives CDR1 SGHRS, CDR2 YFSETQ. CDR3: CASSLLLAYNEQFF. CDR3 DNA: TGCGCCAGCAGCTTGTTGTTAGCGTACAATGAGCAGTTCTTC.

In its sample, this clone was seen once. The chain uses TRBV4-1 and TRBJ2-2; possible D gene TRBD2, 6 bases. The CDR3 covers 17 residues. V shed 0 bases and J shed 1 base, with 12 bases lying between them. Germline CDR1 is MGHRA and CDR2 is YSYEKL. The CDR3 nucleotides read TGCGCCAGCAGCCAAGAAAGAGGGCGGGGGAACACCGGGGAGCTGTTTTTT. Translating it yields CASSQERGRGNTGELFF.

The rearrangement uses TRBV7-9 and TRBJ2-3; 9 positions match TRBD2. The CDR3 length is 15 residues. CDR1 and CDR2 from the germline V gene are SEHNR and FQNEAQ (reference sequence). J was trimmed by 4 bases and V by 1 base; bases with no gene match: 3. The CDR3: CASSLVAGASDTQYF. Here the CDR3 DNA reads TGTGCCAGCAGCTTAGTAGCGGGAGCTTCAGATACGCAGTATTTT. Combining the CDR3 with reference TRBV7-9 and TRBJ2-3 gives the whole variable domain DTGVSQNPRHKITKRGQNVTFRCDPISEHNRLYWYRQTLGQGPEFLTYFQNEAQLEKSRLLSDRFSAERPKGSFSTLEIQRTEQGDSAMYLCASSLVAGASDTQYFGPGTRLTVL.

The CDR3 reads CASSPPAGKESDEQFF. Written as DNA, the CDR3 is TGTGCCAGCTCACCACCCGCAGGGAAAGAGAGCGATGAGCAGTTCTTC. The chain has TRBV18 and TRBJ2-1; D perhaps matches TRBD1 (5 bases). CDR1 KGHSH and CDR2 LQKENI come from the germline V gene. Trimming stripped 0 bases from V and 8 bases from J, with 17 bases between. This CDR3 comprises 16 residues.

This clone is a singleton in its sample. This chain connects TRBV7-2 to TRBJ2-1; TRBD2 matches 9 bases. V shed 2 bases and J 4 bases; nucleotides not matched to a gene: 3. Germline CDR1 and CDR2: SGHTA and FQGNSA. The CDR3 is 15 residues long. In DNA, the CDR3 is TGTGCCAGCAGCTTAAGGCGGGGGGGGTACAATGAGCAGTTCTTC. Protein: CASSLRRGGYNEQFF.